The source of this T cell receptor (beta chain) is a study of CD8 T cells in Susac syndrome. High-throughput TCR beta sequencing covered peripheral CD8+ and CD4+ T cells. Overall study findings and caveats: The CD4+ T cell repertoire of patients with Susac syndrome showed no detectable clonal expansion.

Random hexamers were used to reverse transcribe an amount of roughly 0.5 to 1 ug RNA. TCRdb re-derived calls from the immunoSEQ multiplex PCR reads in MiXCR, one entry per CDR3 protein. The sample comprises about 180,000 distinct CDR3 sequences, roughly 94% of which are singletons, and roughly 0.12% rests with the top ten. To note about this clonotype: Its specificity is not known.

The CDR3 is 10 amino acids. CDR1 is SGHDT, CDR2 YYEEEE, per germline. Deletions cut 7 bases from V and 6 bases from J, with 7 bases between. Input material: CD4+ T cells from PBMCs. This TCR was sampled from a human donor with Susac syndrome. The V gene is TRBV5-6, the J gene TRBJ2-5, with D unclear. This chain's CDR3 is CASGGKTQYF. DNA of the CDR3: TGTGCCAGCGGTGGCAAGACCCAGTACTTC.